This T cell receptor beta chain emerged from a study of cytomegalovirus exposure and HLA in healthy donors. The study, taken as a whole, reports: Rarity held for most TCR sequences, but there were some public TCRs that occurred in many donors. There were a few CMV-associated chains whose specificity for CMV antigens was confirmed in vitro. Cytomegalovirus status was reportedly diagnosed by the classifier with high specificity and sensitivity.

As regards this clone: What it recognizes is unknown.

Germline V gene sequence: CDR1 KGHSH, CDR2 LQKENI. CDR3 length equals 13 residues. V shed 2 bases and J shed 11 bases, with 15 bases lying between them. Only in-frame clones appear in the TCRdb table, and some are missing; sequencing was by immunoSEQ multiplex PCR. The sample yields some 140,000 clones, 80% to 90% seen once. The clonotype comes from a young man in good health and CMV-seronegative. This chain connects TRBV18 to TRBJ1-2; D call uncertain. Sequencing was carried out using PBMCs. Here the CDR3 reads CASSPGGWFLYTF. Here the CDR3 DNA reads TGTGCCAGCTCACCAGGAGGGTGGTTTCTGTACACCTTC.